A single sample is the source of the 7 T cell receptor beta chains below, sequenced in a study of blood T cell repertoires in COVID-19. TCRdb's table, derived via immunoSEQ multiplex PCR, lists solely in-frame clones and lacks some. The sample carries under 300,000 clones, roughly nine tenths recorded once. Sequenced material: peripheral blood. These receptors came from a man aged 55 to 70 with acute or convalescent COVID-19.

This clone appeared a single time. The V gene is TRBV28, the J gene TRBJ2-5; 7 bases are a match to TRBD1. CDR1 MDHEN and CDR2 SYDVKM come from the germline V gene. With 3 bases clipped from V and 4 bases from J, the junction kept 5 bases outside the gene matches. CDR3 length equals 14 residues. CDR3 residues: CASSLLGGGETQYF. The CDR3 bases are TGTGCCAGCAGTTTGCTAGGGGGCGGAGAGACCCAGTACTTC.

The rearrangement links TRBV7-2 to TRBJ1-6; TRBD1 is a possible D gene (5 bases). Trimming took 7 bases from V and 7 from J, leaving 14 bases between them. Germline V gene lookup returns CDR1 SGHTA and CDR2 FQGNSA. The CDR3 runs to 14 residues. CDR3 sequence (DNA): TGTGCCAGCACAACCGTCCAGGGAAATTCACCCCTCCACTTT. Amino acid sequence: CASTTVQGNSPLHF.

This chain joins TRBV28 and TRBJ1-2; D remains unclear. The length of the CDR3 is 14 residues. Germline V gene sequence: CDR1 MDHEN, CDR2 SYDVKM. V dropped 11 bases and J dropped 8 bases, with 24 bases sitting between them. CDR3 in amino acids: CAALGLETRKGYTF. CDR3 DNA: TGTGCCGCACTCGGCCTAGAGACCCGTAAGGGCTACACCTTC.

The chain couples TRBV7-9 to TRBJ2-4; maybe TRBD1 (6 bases). Germline CDR1 SEHNR, CDR2 FQNEAQ (reference sequence). The length of the CDR3 is 14 residues. The V and J ends lost 5 bases and 7 bases respectively, with 15 bases between them. The CDR3 DNA sequence: TGTGCCAGCAGCCCCAGGGGTTTAGAGAACATTCAGTACTTC. Encoded protein: CASSPRGLENIQYF.

The chain is built from TRBV7-2 and TRBJ1-2, with 8 positions matching TRBD1. Germline V gives CDR1 SGHTA, CDR2 FQGNSA. This CDR3 contains 14 residues. Germline trimming cut 3 bases from V and 6 bases from J; bases unmatched to any gene: 6. CDR3: CASSFDRGLNGYTF. Here the CDR3 DNA reads TGTGCCAGCAGCTTCGACAGGGGACTCAATGGCTACACCTTC. The full variable domain, completed using reference TRBV7-2 and TRBJ1-2, is GAGVSQSPSNKVTEKGKDVELRCDPISGHTALYWYRQSLGQGLEFLIYFQGNSAPDKSGLPSDRFSAERTGGSVSTLTIQRTQQEDSAVYLCASSFDRGLNGYTFGSGTRLTVV.

This clone was picked up one time. The J gene is TRBJ2-2, the V gene TRBV19, with D perhaps TRBD1 (6 bases). The CDR3 sequence is 14 residues long. The germline V and J ends were trimmed by 5 bases and 4 bases, with 11 bases remaining between them. Germline V gives CDR1 LNHDA, CDR2 SQIVND (reference sequence). CDR3 sequence (DNA): TGTGCCAGTAGTGCAGGGGCCATCACCGGGGAGCTGTTTTTT. Protein: CASSAGAITGELFF.

The rearrangement uses TRBV9 and TRBJ2-2; 8 bases match TRBD2. CDR1 and CDR2 (germline): SGDLS, YYNGEE. V dropped 0 bases and J dropped 5; count of bases not matched to a gene: 6. The CDR3 sequence is 16 residues long. The CDR3 here is CASSVVPAGGTGELFF. CDR3 nucleotide sequence: TGTGCCAGCAGCGTAGTCCCGGCGGGAGGTACCGGGGAGCTGTTTTTT.